This T cell receptor (beta chain) came from a study of blood T cell repertoires in COVID-19. Only in-frame clones appear in the TCRdb table, and some are missing; sequencing was by immunoSEQ multiplex PCR. The sample contains about 240,000 clones, about 86% of which appear only once. The CDR3 totals 14 residues. Germline V CDR1 and CDR2: MNHEY, SMNVEV (reference sequence). Trimming removed 1 base at V and 6 bases at J, with 9 bases between. The J gene is TRBJ1-4, the V gene TRBV27; D ambiguous. This clonotype was sampled from a woman older than 75 with acute or convalescent COVID-19. Specimen: peripheral blood. The CDR3 sequence: CASSLWSSHEKLFF. CDR3 nucleotide sequence: TGTGCCAGCAGTTTATGGAGTTCCCATGAAAAACTGTTTTTT.